These 19 T cell receptor beta chains share one sample of origin, sequenced in a study of T cells in Graves' hyperthyroidism and ophthalmopathy. Amplification of TCR beta CDR3 regions used RNA as the template. During a first-round RT-PCR of the TCR CDR3, the HTBI primer set was used. One entry per CDR3 protein, called by TCRdb with MiXCR from the multiplex PCR reads. The sample lists under 750,000 distinct CDR3 sequences, approximately 18% occurring once. The sequencing sample was made of blood. The source of these receptors is a woman aged 45-59 years with Graves' hyperthyroidism that later progressed to Graves' ophthalmopathy.

This clonotype was seen only once. The V gene is TRBV19, the J gene TRBJ2-1; 8 bases map to TRBD1. The trim removed 5 bases at V and 4 bases at J, leaving 13 bases unmatched. Germline CDR1 and CDR2: LNHDA and SQIVND (reference sequence). The CDR3 length is 17 residues. The CDR3 sequence is CASSDDRGVVGYNEQFF. CDR3 sequence (DNA): TGTGCCAGTAGTGACGACAGGGGTGTTGTGGGATACAATGAGCAGTTCTTC. The whole variable domain, filled in from reference TRBV19 and TRBJ2-1, reads DGGITQSPKYLFRKEGQNVTLSCEQNLNHDAMYWYRQDPGQGLRLIYYSQIVNDFQKGDIAEGYSVSREKKESFPLTVTSAQKNPTAFYLCASSDDRGVVGYNEQFFGPGTRLTVL.

This clonotype was seen ten or more times. The gene calls are TRBV7-8 and TRBJ2-1; 9 bases align to TRBD2. Germline trimming cut 5 bases from V and 3 bases from J; bases unmatched to any gene: 5. This CDR3 has 15 amino acids. Per the germline V gene, CDR1 is SGHVS and CDR2 is FQNEAQ. CDR3 sequence reads: CASSASSGDYNEQFF. The CDR3 DNA reads as TGTGCCAGCAGCGCCTCTAGCGGGGACTACAATGAGCAGTTCTTC.

At least ten counts were recorded for this clonotype. This rearrangement joins TRBV5-1 to TRBJ2-2, with 8 bases fitting TRBD2. V shed 2 bases and J 6 bases; nucleotides not matched to a gene: 9. CDR1 is SGHRS and CDR2 is YFSETQ in the germline V gene. The CDR3 loop spans 16 amino acids. Here the CDR3 reads CASSFRTSGLAGELFF. CDR3 bases: TGCGCCAGCAGCTTTCGAACTAGCGGCCTAGCCGGGGAGCTGTTTTTT.

In this sample, this clonotype turned up many times. The chain recombines TRBV6-1 with TRBJ2-3; 11 bases line up with TRBD2. CDR3 length: 19 residues. Trimming removed 2 bases from V and 0 bases from J; junction bases left unmatched: 10. CDR1 MNHNS and CDR2 SASEGT come from the germline V gene. The CDR3 reads CASSEFHGLAGGSTDTQYF. CDR3 sequence (DNA): TGTGCCAGCAGTGAATTCCACGGCCTAGCGGGGGGTAGCACAGATACGCAGTATTTT.

This clonotype showed up just a few times. The gene calls are TRBV7-3 and TRBJ2-1; TRBD1 matches at 8 bases. Germline V gene lookup returns CDR1 SGHTA and CDR2 FQGTGA. The CDR3 is 12 amino acids. J gave up 9 bases and V 4 bases, and 2 bases lay outside the gene matches. The CDR3 region has the DNA TGTGCCAGCAGCTCGACAGGGGCTGAGCAGTTCTTC. Translating it yields CASSSTGAEQFF. The variable domain in full, completed from reference TRBV7-3 and TRBJ2-1, reads GAGVSQTPSNKVTEKGKYVELRCDPISGHTALYWYRQSLGQGPEFLIYFQGTGAADDSGLPNDRFFAVRPEGSVSTLKIQRTERGDSAVYLCASSSTGAEQFFGPGTRLTVL.

This clonotype was found many times. The chain has TRBV3-1 and TRBJ2-5; a weak D match, TRBD2 (7 bases). Trimming cost V 2 bases and J 5 bases, with 12 bases left between them. Germline assignment: CDR1 LGHDT and CDR2 YNNKEL (reference sequence). CDR3 size: 14 residues. The CDR3 loop is CASSQRGGMETQYF. CDR3 DNA sequence: TGTGCCAGCAGCCAAAGGGGGGGAATGGAGACCCAGTACTTC.

This clonotype was counted at least ten times. The rearrangement joins TRBV5-6 to TRBJ2-7, with 7 bases lining up with TRBD1. Germline V gene lookup returns CDR1 SGHDT and CDR2 YYEEEE. Trimming cost V 2 bases and J 2 bases; bases outside gene matches: 4. The CDR3 has 14 residues. The CDR3 nucleotides read TGTGCCAGCAGCTTAACAGGGGCCACCTACGAGCAGTACTTC. This gives the protein CASSLTGATYEQYF.

The sample holds a few counts of this clonotype. The chain couples TRBV2 to TRBJ2-7; 9 bases fit TRBD1. The germline gives CDR1 SNHLY, CDR2 FYNNEI. Trimming at V came to 5 bases and at J to 5 bases, leaving 10 bases not matched to a gene. This CDR3 has 15 amino acids. The DNA for the CDR3 is TGTGCCAGCAGTCCCCCCCGGGACAGGGTCCACGAGCAGTACTTC. Amino acids: CASSPPRDRVHEQYF.

V usage is TRBV27 and J usage is TRBJ1-1; no firm D call. This CDR3 region has 16 residues. V was clipped by 5 bases and J by 1 base, with 17 bases between them. Germline CDR1 is MNHEY and CDR2 is SMNVEV (reference sequence). The CDR3 region has the DNA TGTGCCAGCAGTCCCCACTGGACGGACCCGAACACTGAAGCTTTCTTT. Protein sequence: CASSPHWTDPNTEAFF.

Ten or more counts support this clonotype. The V call is TRBV12-3 or TRBV12-4, the J call TRBJ2-3; D not resolved. The CDR3 has 13 residues. Trimming shortened V by 3 bases and J by 2 bases, and 6 bases separated the two germline ends. The CDR3 loop is CASSFPNTDTQYF. The CDR3 nucleotides read TGTGCCAGCAGTTTTCCTAACACAGATACGCAGTATTTT.

This clonotype was counted ten times or more. The chain couples TRBV7-8 to TRBJ1-6, with D maybe TRBD1 (6 bases). CDR1 SGHVS and CDR2 FQNEAQ come from the germline V gene. Between the trimmed V and J ends, which lost 1 base and 9 bases, there was a span of 10 bases. The CDR3 length is 14 residues. CDR3 nucleotides: TGTGCCAGCAGCTTAGACAGGGCGGGTTCACCCCTCCACTTT. Translating gives CASSLDRAGSPLHF.

This clonotype was recorded many times. The chain has TRBV3-1 and TRBJ2-7, with a possible D match to TRBD2 (5 bases). CDR1 LGHDT and CDR2 YNNKEL come from the germline V gene (reference sequence). V lost 0 bases and J lost 0, with 18 bases in between. The CDR3 has 18 amino acids. This chain's CDR3 is CASSQDTPSSVSSYEQYF. CDR3 coding DNA: TGTGCCAGCAGCCAAGATACTCCTAGCTCCGTGAGCTCCTACGAGCAGTACTTC.

This clonotype showed up many times. The chain combines TRBV7-9 with TRBJ2-1; the match to TRBD1 covers 9 bases. Unmatched junction bases numbered 6, after V lost 6 bases and J lost 3 bases. The germline CDR1 and CDR2 sequences are SEHNR and FQNEAQ (reference sequence). This CDR3 spans 15 amino acids. CDR3 DNA: TGTGCCAGCAGTTTCAGACAGGGGGTCTACAATGAGCAGTTCTTC. The encoded protein is CASSFRQGVYNEQFF. The complete variable domain, with remaining parts taken from reference TRBV7-9 and TRBJ2-1, reads DTGVSQNPRHKITKRGQNVTFRCDPISEHNRLYWYRQTLGQGPEFLTYFQNEAQLEKSRLLSDRFSAERPKGSFSTLEIQRTEQGDSAMYLCASSFRQGVYNEQFFGPGTRLTVL.

This clonotype has a count of ten or more. The V call is TRBV7-6, the J call TRBJ2-6, with D unresolved. Germline V gene data show CDR1 as SGHVS and CDR2 as FNYEAQ. This CDR3 has 17 amino acids. Trimming left V 0 bases short and J 0 bases short, with 9 bases between. The CDR3 protein is CASSLASLRSGANVLTF. The CDR3, as DNA: TGTGCCAGCAGCTTAGCGAGTTTGCGCTCTGGGGCCAACGTCCTGACTTTC.

This clonotype was counted only a few times. The genes are TRBV2 and TRBJ1-5, with 7 bases fitting TRBD1. CDR3 size: 15 residues. The germline CDR1 and CDR2 sequences are SNHLY and FYNNEI. Trimming took 5 bases from V and 4 from J; bases not matched to a gene: 8. The CDR3 region has the DNA TGTGCCAGCAGTAGGCGACAGGGAAAAAATCAGCCCCAGCATTTT. Protein sequence: CASSRRQGKNQPQHF. Full variable domain (missing parts from reference TRBV2 and TRBJ1-5): EPEVTQTPSHQVTQMGQEVILRCVPISNHLYFYWYRQILGQKVEFLVSFYNNEISEKSEIFDDQFSVERPDGSNFTLKIRSTKLEDSAMYFCASSRRQGKNQPQHFGDGTRLSIL.

The chain links TRBV6-2 or TRBV6-3 to TRBJ2-3; 10 positions agree with TRBD1. The germline V gene encodes CDR1 MNHEY and CDR2 SVGEGT. The CDR3 has 14 residues. The V gene end was trimmed by 7 bases and the J gene end by 3 bases; junction bases not matched to a gene: 4. The CDR3 here is CASTQGQGTDTQYF. In DNA form, the CDR3 reads TGTGCCAGCACTCAGGGACAGGGGACAGATACGCAGTATTTT.

The gene calls are TRBV5-1 and TRBJ2-4; 11 nucleotides agree with TRBD1. CDR1 and CDR2 from the germline V gene are SGHRS and YFSETQ. V trimming: 4 bases; J trimming: 11 bases; junction bases outside the gene matches: 8. This CDR3 contains 14 residues. The CDR3 sequence is CASSADRGRVVQYF. In nucleotides, the CDR3 is TGCGCCAGCAGCGCGGACAGGGGGCGCGTAGTTCAGTACTTC.

This clonotype was detected only a few times. The CDR3 sequence: CAWSGDGTGWYEQYF. CDR3 nucleotides: TGTGCCTGGAGTGGCGACGGGACAGGGTGGTACGAGCAGTACTTC. The gene calls are TRBV30 and TRBJ2-7, with 9 positions matching TRBD1. This CDR3 comprises 15 residues. CDR1 and CDR2 from the germline V gene are GTSNPN and SVGIG (reference sequence). Germline trimming cut 1 base from V and 4 bases from J; bases unmatched to any gene: 8. The full variable domain, in which reference TRBV30 and TRBJ2-7 provide the parts outside the CDR3, is SQTIHQWPATLVQPVGSPLSLECTVEGTSNPNLYWYRQAAGRGLQLLFYSVGIGQISSEVPQNLSASRPQDRQFILSSKKLLLSDSGFYLCAWSGDGTGWYEQYFGPGTRLTVT.

The rearrangement joins TRBV4-1 to TRBJ2-7, with a tentative D call TRBD2 (5 bases). V gave up 0 bases and J gave up 4 bases, with 25 bases separating them. This CDR3 region has 19 residues. Germline V lookup: CDR1 MGHRA, CDR2 YSYEKL. The CDR3 DNA is TGCGCCAGCAGCCAAGATGCAGACGGAGCGACGAGGGTGGGATACGAGCAGTACTTC. This codes for CASSQDADGATRVGYEQYF.